The 20 T cell receptor beta chains below come from one sample, sequenced in a study of blood T cell repertoires in COVID-19. Profiling relied on immunoSEQ multiplex PCR, and the TCRdb table lists in-frame clones only, not all of them. This sample has 200,000 to 250,000 clones, with 65% to 90% found just once. The specimen was peripheral blood. The receptor set was obtained from a woman aged 45 to 65 with acute or convalescent COVID-19.

The V and J genes are TRBV5-4 and TRBJ1-5, with D tentatively TRBD1 (6 bases). Looked up from germline, CDR1 is SGHNT and CDR2 is YYREEE (reference sequence). Trimming removed 2 bases at V and 8 bases at J, with 8 bases between. The CDR3 totals 12 residues. In DNA, the CDR3 is TGTGCCAGCAGCTTACCAGGGGAGCCCCAGCATTTT. Its translation: CASSLPGEPQHF.

The V and J genes are TRBV5-1 and TRBJ2-1; the D is unclear. The CDR3 contains 13 residues. V was cut by 0 bases and J by 6 bases, with 7 bases left in between. Germline V gene sequence: CDR1 SGHRS, CDR2 YFSETQ. CDR3 DNA: TGCGCCAGCAGCTTGGGGAGCATCAATGAGCAGTTCTTC. Translated: CASSLGSINEQFF.

This rearrangement joins TRBV4-2 to TRBJ2-2; the match to TRBD2 covers 7 bases. The V gene's germline CDR1 is LGHNA and CDR2 YNFKEQ. Trimming cost V 0 bases and J 0 bases; bases outside gene matches: 7. The CDR3 runs 18 residues. For the CDR3, the DNA is TGTGCCAGCAGCCAAGAGGTCGGGGGGACCTCGAACACCGGGGAGCTGTTTTTT. Encoded protein: CASSQEVGGTSNTGELFF.

The gene calls are TRBV3-1 (or the pseudogene TRBV3-2) and TRBJ2-7, with D possibly being TRBD1 (6 bases). This CDR3 spans 14 amino acids. The V end was cut by 5 bases, the J end by 3 bases, with 14 bases between. Germline lookup yields CDR1 LGHDT and CDR2 YNNKEL (reference sequence). CDR3 nucleotide sequence: TGTGCCAGCAGCGGAAGCGTAGGGGGCTACGAGCAGTACTTC. Amino acid sequence: CASSGSVGGYEQYF.

The sample holds a few counts of this clone. The chain recombines TRBV5-4 with TRBJ2-2, with D hard to call. This CDR3 is 14 amino acids long. CDR1 is SGHNT and CDR2 is YYREEE in the germline V gene (reference sequence). With 2 bases removed from V and 2 bases from J, the gap between germline ends came to 7 bases. CDR3 in amino acids: CASSLEPNTGELFF. CDR3 nucleotides: TGTGCCAGCAGCTTAGAGCCTAACACCGGGGAGCTGTTTTTT.

This rearrangement joins TRBV7-2 to TRBJ2-1; 8 nucleotides align to TRBD2. The CDR3 runs 13 residues. Looked up from germline, CDR1 is SGHTA and CDR2 is FQGNSA. The ends lost 4 bases at V and 10 bases at J; junction bases unmatched: 6. The CDR3 DNA follows: TGTGCCAGCAGCTCATACTTAGCGGGAGAGCAGTTCTTC. This gives the protein CASSSYLAGEQFF.

This chain uses TRBV6-5 with TRBJ1-1, with 9 nucleotides matching TRBD1. The CDR3 consists of 16 residues. CDR1 is MNHEY, CDR2 SVGAGI, per germline. The junction had 11 bases not matched to a gene; V was cut back by 4 bases and J by 5 bases. The CDR3 sequence is CASSSRQGVRVTEAFF. In nucleotides, the CDR3 is TGTGCCAGCAGTTCCAGACAGGGGGTCAGGGTTACTGAAGCTTTCTTT.

This rearrangement joins TRBV2 to TRBJ2-5; 7 nucleotides agree with TRBD1. Germline-derived CDR1 and CDR2 are SNHLY and FYNNEI. This CDR3 contains 13 residues. J was trimmed by 5 bases and V by 6 bases; bases with no gene match: 6. The CDR3 reads CASSDRVRETQYF. The CDR3 DNA reads TGTGCCAGCAGCGACAGGGTCAGGGAGACCCAGTACTTC. Full variable domain (missing parts from reference TRBV2 and TRBJ2-5): EPEVTQTPSHQVTQMGQEVILRCVPISNHLYFYWYRQILGQKVEFLVSFYNNEISEKSEIFDDQFSVERPDGSNFTLKIRSTKLEDSAMYFCASSDRVRETQYFGPGTRLLVL.

This rearrangement joins TRBV7-9 to TRBJ2-3, with 9 bases lining up with TRBD2. Germline trimming cut 1 base from V and 5 bases from J; bases unmatched to any gene: 10. Per the germline V gene, CDR1 is SEHNR and CDR2 is FQNEAQ (reference sequence). The CDR3 contains 17 residues. The CDR3 is CASSLDLAGSQGDTQYF. CDR3 bases: TGTGCCAGCAGCTTAGATCTAGCGGGGAGTCAGGGAGATACGCAGTATTTT.

The J gene is TRBJ1-1, the V gene TRBV5-1, with a weak D call TRBD1 (6 bases). The V gene lost 2 bases and the J gene lost 6 bases, with 17 bases spanning the gap. Looked up from germline, CDR1 is SGHRS and CDR2 is YFSETQ. The length of the CDR3 is 15 residues. CDR3 region: CASSLDPTGRPEAFF. As DNA, the CDR3 is TGCGCCAGCAGCTTAGACCCGACAGGACGACCTGAAGCTTTCTTT.

The genes are TRBV27 and TRBJ2-2; TRBD2 agrees at 10 bases. J lost 9 bases, V lost 7 bases, and 11 bases had no gene match. The CDR3 loop spans 15 amino acids. The germline V gene encodes CDR1 MNHEY and CDR2 SMNVEV (reference sequence). In DNA, the CDR3 is TGTGCCAGCACCTCACAGCGGGAGGGTTCCCGGGAGCTGTTTTTT. Residues: CASTSQREGSRELFF.

The chain uses TRBV4-1 and TRBJ1-2, with 10 nucleotides matching TRBD1. The trim removed 3 bases at V and 1 base at J, leaving 8 bases unmatched. The CDR3 loop spans 17 amino acids. Germline V gene data show CDR1 as MGHRA and CDR2 as YSYEKL. CDR3: CASSQPGQGRGNYGYTF. The CDR3 bases are TGCGCCAGCAGCCAGCCGGGACAGGGGAGAGGTAACTATGGCTACACCTTC.

This chain connects TRBV28 to TRBJ1-5; D is unclear. CDR3 length: 14 residues. Germline V lookup: CDR1 MDHEN, CDR2 SYDVKM. Trimming pared 5 bases from V and 1 base from J, leaving 9 bases between. The DNA of the CDR3 is TGTGCCAGCAGTCCGTCGGGAAGCAATCAGCCCCAGCATTTT. Translated, it gives CASSPSGSNQPQHF.

This clone appeared a single time. The CDR3 DNA is TGTGCCAGCCGACTAGCGGGCGAGACCGGGGAGCTGTTTTTT. Translation: CASRLAGETGELFF. The chain recombines TRBV28 with TRBJ2-2, with TRBD2 identical over 10 bases. The CDR3 runs 14 residues. The junction had 5 bases not matched to a gene; V was cut back by 8 bases and J by 5 bases. Germline V gene data show CDR1 as MDHEN and CDR2 as SYDVKM. Together with reference TRBV28 and TRBJ2-2, the CDR3 gives the full variable domain: DVKVTQSSRYLVKRTGEKVFLECVQDMDHENMFWYRQDPGLGLRLIYFSYDVKMKEKGDIPEGYSVSREKKERFSLILESASTNQTSMYLCASRLAGETGELFFGEGSRLTVL.

The genes are TRBV28 and TRBJ2-5; D is unresolved. Trimming removed 3 bases from V and 4 bases from J, with 9 bases in between. CDR1 MDHEN and CDR2 SYDVKM come from the germline V gene. The CDR3 has 13 residues. This chain's CDR3 is CASSFEDRETQYF. In nucleotides, the CDR3 is TGTGCCAGCAGTTTCGAGGATCGAGAGACCCAGTACTTC.

This clone has a single count. The sample contains more than one DNA sequence encoding this CDR3. CDR3 DNA: TGTGCCAGCTCACCACGACAGGGAGAAGAGACCCAGTACTTC. Protein: CASSPRQGEETQYF. The V gene is TRBV18, the J gene TRBJ2-5, with TRBD1 matching over 7 bases. CDR1 and CDR2 (germline): KGHSH, LQKENI. This CDR3 has 14 residues. V was pared by 1 base and J by 3 bases, with 2 bases of the junction left unmatched. Based on the CDR3 plus reference TRBV18 and TRBJ2-5, the full variable domain is NAGVMQNPRHLVRRRGQEARLRCSPMKGHSHVYWYRQLPEEGLKFMVYLQKENIIDESGMPKERFSAEFPKEGPSILRIQQVVRGDSAAYFCASSPRQGEETQYFGPGTRLLVL.

The chain combines TRBV5-1 with TRBJ2-5, with a possible D match to TRBD2 (5 bases). V lost 5 bases, J lost 5 bases, and 13 bases lay in between. The CDR3 is 13 residues long. The germline CDR1 and CDR2 sequences are SGHRS and YFSETQ. CDR3 loop: CASRIPGVETQYF. DNA of the CDR3: TGCGCCAGCAGAATCCCCGGGGTTGAGACCCAGTACTTC. The full variable domain, in which reference TRBV5-1 and TRBJ2-5 provide the parts outside the CDR3, is KAGVTQTPRYLIKTRGQQVTLSCSPISGHRSVSWYQQTPGQGLQFLFEYFSETQRNKGNFPGRFSGRQFSNSRSEMNVSTLELGDSALYLCASRIPGVETQYFGPGTRLLVL.

The chain is built from TRBV27 and TRBJ2-5; D possibly corresponds to TRBD1 (5 bases). V dropped 5 bases and J dropped 4 bases, with 14 bases sitting between them. Per the germline V gene, CDR1 is MNHEY and CDR2 is SMNVEV (reference sequence). The CDR3 is made up of 14 amino acids. The CDR3 region has the DNA TGTGCCAGCAGTCGAGTGCAGGGCGCAGAGACCCAGTACTTC. The encoded protein is CASSRVQGAETQYF.

The V and J genes are TRBV5-6 and TRBJ2-3; 13 bases map to TRBD2. V gave up 1 base and J gave up 4 bases; unmatched junction bases: 6. The germline V gene has CDR1 SGHDT and CDR2 YYEEEE. This CDR3 spans 17 amino acids. CDR3 DNA: TGTGCCAGCAGCTTGAGAAGACTAGCGGGGGGTCCAGATACGCAGTATTTT. Encoded protein: CASSLRRLAGGPDTQYF.

This clone is a singleton in its sample. This chain connects TRBV28 to TRBJ2-3; D possibly corresponds to TRBD2 (6 bases). V lost 6 bases and J 6 bases, leaving 13 bases between the germline ends. The CDR3 has 13 residues. Germline V lookup: CDR1 MDHEN, CDR2 SYDVKM. The CDR3 DNA follows: TGTGCCAGCAGCGACCTAGCGACCGATACGCAGTATTTT. Translation gives CASSDLATDTQYF.